Described below is a single TCR beta chain sequence and its context. The antigen remains unidentified. These data originate in a study of shared clonotypes between healthy human individuals. At the level of the study: Plates per donor: three CD4 naive, three CD4 memory, two CD8 naive, one CD8 memory.

Into CD45RA+ naive and CD45RA-negative memory subsets, the CD4+ cells were split. The table came from immunoSEQ multiplex PCR; TCRdb's copy has only in-frame clones and leaves some out. Of around 990,000 clones detected, 60% to 85% appear once; the ten largest clones hold 0.89%. This CDR3 is built from 14 residues. Germline CDR1 and CDR2: SQVTM and ANQGSEA. Study results and caveats: Researchers sampled blood only, noting tissue repertoires likely differ.

The chain links TRBV29-1 to TRBJ2-5, with 8 bases lining up with TRBD1. The J call could be wrong; TRBJ2-7 is a better fit for the DNA end. Sequencing used memory CD4+ T cells from PBMCs. Specified subset: CD45RA-negative fraction. This receptor was obtained from a young man in good health. Some clones in this sample may be carry-over from other donors' samples. CDR3 in amino acids: CSGGQGTRAYEQYF. CDR3 in DNA: TGCAGCGGCGGACAGGGAACTAGAGCCTACGAGCAGTACTTC.